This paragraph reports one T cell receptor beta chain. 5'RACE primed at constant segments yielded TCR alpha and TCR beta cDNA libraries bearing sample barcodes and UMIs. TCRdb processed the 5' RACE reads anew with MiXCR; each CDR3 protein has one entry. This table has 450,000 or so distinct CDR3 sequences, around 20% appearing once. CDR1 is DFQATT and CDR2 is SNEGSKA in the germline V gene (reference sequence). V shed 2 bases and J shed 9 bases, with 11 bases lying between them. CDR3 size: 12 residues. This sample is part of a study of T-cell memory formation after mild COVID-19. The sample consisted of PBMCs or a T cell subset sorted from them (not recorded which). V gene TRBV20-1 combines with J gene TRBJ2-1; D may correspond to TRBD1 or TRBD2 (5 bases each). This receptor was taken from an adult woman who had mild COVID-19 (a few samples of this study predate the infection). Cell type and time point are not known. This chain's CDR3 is CSARKLRGEQFF. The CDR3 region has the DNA TGCAGTGCTAGAAAGTTGAGGGGTGAGCAGTTCTTC.